The rows below give T cell receptor beta chains drawn from one sample of a study of blood T cell repertoires in COVID-19. Generated by immunoSEQ multiplex PCR, the TCRdb table keeps only in-frame clones and is missing some. Of 130,000 to 150,000 clones in the sample, roughly 76% were seen once. Material for sequencing was peripheral blood. The receptors come from a human donor with acute or convalescent COVID-19. The donor label of this sample is uncertain. The CDR3 runs from the conserved cysteine through the conserved F or W. The D gene is left open where the match is weak. Expanded clones get a size class; other rows say once, few or many, or leave the size out.

CDR3,DNA,D,V,size,J
CASSLSLARAWGYTF,TGTGCCAGCAGCTTAAGTCTAGCGAGGGCCTGGGGCTACACCTTC,-,TRBV7-8,-,TRBJ1-2
CASSQGQMNTEAFF,TGCGCCAGCAGCCAGGGACAGATGAACACTGAAGCTTTCTTT,TRBD1,TRBV4-1,-,TRBJ1-1
CASSVDSILVDGYTF,TGTGCCAGCAGCGTAGACTCCATATTGGTCGATGGCTACACCTTC,-,TRBV9,-,TRBJ1-2
CASSVGSGAKNIQYF,TGTGCCAGCAGCGTAGGGTCAGGGGCCAAAAACATTCAGTACTTC,-,TRBV9,-,TRBJ2-4
CASSNRRQGASMRNTIYF,TGTGCCAGTAGTAATCGGCGCCAGGGGGCCTCTATGCGAAACACCATATATTTT,TRBD1,TRBV19,-,TRBJ1-3
CASSLQVGSPLHF,TGTGCCAGCAGCCTCCAGGTGGGCTCACCCCTCCACTTT,-,TRBV3-1/TRBV3-2,-,TRBJ1-6
CSVSWEGGYTF,TGCAGCGTTTCTTGGGAGGGTGGCTACACCTTC,-,TRBV29-1,-,TRBJ1-2
CASSMAGPYEQYF,TGTGCCAGTAGTATGGCAGGGCCCTACGAGCAGTACTTC,-,TRBV19,-,TRBJ2-7
CSASASDSRNTEAFF,TGCAGTGCTAGTGCTTCTGACAGCAGGAACACTGAAGCTTTCTTT,-,TRBV20-1,-,TRBJ1-1
CATSDTTGSPGQPQHF,TGTGCCACCAGTGATACTACAGGGTCACCAGGTCAGCCCCAGCATTTT,-,TRBV24-1,once,TRBJ1-5
CASSLDRADGYTF,TGCGCCAGCAGCCTTGACAGGGCAGATGGCTACACCTTC,TRBD1,TRBV5-1,-,TRBJ1-2
CASSRDSKQFF,TGTGCCAGCAGCCGGGACAGTAAGCAGTTCTTC,TRBD1,TRBV9,-,TRBJ2-1
CASEGGQGSEAFF,TGTGCCAGTGAAGGTGGACAGGGGTCCGAAGCTTTCTTT,TRBD1,TRBV2,-,TRBJ1-1
CASSQDSWWPGQGRTGELFF,TGTGCCAGCAGCCAAGATTCGTGGTGGCCAGGACAGGGTCGCACCGGGGAGCTGTTTTTT,TRBD1,TRBV14,once,TRBJ2-2
CASSLLTGELGGYTF,TGTGCCAGCAGCCTTCTGACAGGGGAATTGGGGGGCTACACCTTC,TRBD1,TRBV14,-,TRBJ1-2
CASSPSGANQPQHF,TGTGCCAGCAGCCCGTCAGGGGCAAATCAGCCCCAGCATTTT,-,TRBV3-1/TRBV3-2,-,TRBJ1-5
CASSAYGGGGGDTEAFF,TGCGCCAGCAGCGCATACGGTGGCGGGGGAGGGGACACTGAAGCTTTCTTT,-,TRBV5-1,-,TRBJ1-1
CASSGQGDGYTEAFF,TGTGCCAGCAGCGGCCAGGGGGACGGGTACACTGAAGCTTTCTTT,TRBD1,TRBV5-6,-,TRBJ1-1
CASSGQGAGGYTF,TGTGCCAGCAGTGGACAGGGGGCAGGTGGCTACACCTTC,TRBD1,TRBV2,-,TRBJ1-2
CAISDPQGGDTEAFF,TGTGCCATCAGTGACCCACAGGGGGGGGACACTGAAGCTTTCTTT,TRBD1,TRBV10-3,-,TRBJ1-1
CASSTSGRELFF,TGTGCCAGTAGTACGTCCGGGAGGGAGCTGTTTTTT,-,TRBV19,-,TRBJ2-2
CASKKTHGNTEAFF,TGTGCCAGTAAGAAAACCCACGGTAACACTGAAGCTTTCTTT,-,TRBV19,-,TRBJ1-1
CASSLRRDEAFF,TGTGCCAGCAGTTTGAGACGGGATGAAGCTTTCTTT,-,TRBV12-3/TRBV12-4,-,TRBJ1-1
CASSIQTGVLGEQFF,TGTGCCAGTAGTATCCAGACAGGGGTTTTGGGTGAGCAGTTCTTC,TRBD1,TRBV19,few,TRBJ2-1
CASSSLTSFVTGELFF,TGTGCCAGCTCTTCATTGACTAGCTTCGTCACCGGGGAGCTGTTTTTT,TRBD2,TRBV18,-,TRBJ2-2
CASRRTGSSYNSPLHF,TGTGCCAGCAGGCGGACAGGGAGCTCCTATAATTCACCCCTCCACTTT,TRBD1,TRBV11-2,-,TRBJ1-6
CASTILKSSGNTIYF,TGTGCCAGTACCATTCTCAAGAGCTCTGGAAACACCATATATTTT,-,TRBV19,few,TRBJ1-3
CASSPRSGSDTQYF,TGTGCCAGCAGCCCACGAAGCGGGTCCGATACGCAGTATTTT,-,TRBV7-9,few,TRBJ2-3
CASSSQRGGLNEQFF,TGTGCCAGTAGTTCCCAGCGGGGGGGCTTGAATGAGCAGTTCTTC,TRBD2,TRBV19,once,TRBJ2-1
CASSPQARAGANVLTF,TGCGCCAGCAGTCCCCAGGCCCGAGCTGGGGCCAACGTCCTGACTTTC,-,TRBV5-1,-,TRBJ2-6
CASTTEGHYTEAFF,TGTGCCAGTACTACGGAGGGGCACTACACTGAAGCTTTCTTT,-,TRBV19,-,TRBJ1-1
CASSYGQNTEAFF,TGCGCCAGCAGCTACGGACAAAATACTGAAGCTTTCTTT,-,TRBV5-1,-,TRBJ1-1
CASSYCPWALF,TGTGCCAGCAGTTACTGCCCCTGGGCCCTATTT,-,TRBV6-5,-,TRBJ1-4
CASSEFRTGESEETQYF,TGTGCCAGCAGTGAATTTAGGACAGGGGAGTCGGAGGAGACCCAGTACTTC,TRBD1,TRBV25-1,-,TRBJ2-5
CASSPRQGGNTGELFF,TGTGCCAGCAGCCCCCGACAGGGGGGGAACACCGGGGAGCTGTTTTTT,-,TRBV21-1,-,TRBJ2-2
CATSDADRISTDTQYF,TGTGCCACCAGTGATGCGGACAGGATAAGCACAGATACGCAGTATTTT,TRBD1,TRBV24-1,-,TRBJ2-3
CASSPSSGGSYEQYF,TGTGCCAGCAGCCCCTCTAGCGGGGGAAGCTACGAGCAGTACTTC,TRBD2,TRBV9,-,TRBJ2-7
CATSDSDRNTEAFF,TGTGCCACCAGTGATTCGGACAGGAACACTGAAGCTTTCTTT,-,TRBV24-1,-,TRBJ1-1
CASSLPPGGRNTGELFF,TGTGCCAGCAGCCTTCCGCCAGGGGGCCGAAACACCGGGGAGCTGTTTTTT,TRBD1,TRBV4-2,-,TRBJ2-2
CSQRDTEAFF,TGCAGTCAGAGGGACACTGAAGCTTTCTTT,-,TRBV20-1,-,TRBJ1-1